This T cell receptor beta chain came from a study of shared clonotypes between healthy human individuals. Overall study: Donors consisted of two women and a few men between 18 and 49.

Running of the assay took place at deep level. Measured with immunoSEQ multiplex PCR; TCRdb has only the in-frame clones, and not every one. The table has about 600,000 clones, 98% seen once. Concerning this clone itself: The antigen is unknown.

CD45RO-negative CD8 cells positively selected for CCR7 made up the naive population, which excluded terminally differentiated effector memory CD45RA+ cells. Broader study findings: Clonotypes which were not shared had lower generation probabilities than clonotypes that all four donors shared. Although depth was large, rarefaction showed that sequencing of the sorted subsets was incomplete.

The germline V and J ends were trimmed by 5 bases and 5 bases, with 19 bases remaining between them. Germline V gene data show CDR1 as SGHVS and CDR2 as FQNEAQ. CDR3 length equals 15 residues. The receptor was derived from a man aged 30 to 45 in good health. Sequencing was performed on naive CD8+ T cells sorted from blood. The J gene is TRBJ2-7, the V gene TRBV7-8, with unresolved D. The chain's CDR3 is CASSQSNAPDHEQYF. Here the CDR3 DNA reads TGTGCCAGCAGCCAATCCAACGCCCCGGACCACGAGCAGTACTTC.